Reported below is one T cell receptor (beta chain). The antigen is undetermined. The data originate from a study of stem cell transplantation in POMP-related autoinflammatory disease. Study as a whole: Defective thymoproteasomes were hypothesized to impair CD8+ T-cell positive selection.

Study-level findings and limits: Across all analyzed T-cell subsets, patients with PRAID tended toward reduced diversity and increased clonality.

The protocol was immunoSEQ multiplex PCR, while the TCRdb copy is restricted to in-frame clones and leaves out a portion. The data hold roughly 70,000 clones, with roughly 93% observed a single time. The CDR3 is 15 residues long. CDR1 and CDR2 from the germline V gene are MDHEN and SYDVKM. The J segment lost 6 bases and the V segment lost 5 bases, leaving 11 bases of the junction unmatched. Prominent immunodeficiency with autoinflammation defined PRAID. The TCR was taken from a human patient with POMP-related autoinflammation and immune dysregulation (PRAID). Part of the T cells may come from the graft donor. The J gene is TRBJ1-1, the V gene TRBV28; 8 bases map to TRBD1. The starting material was CD4+ T cells from PBMCs, obtained after stem cell transplantation. The DNA of the CDR3 is TGTGCCAGCAGTCGCAGAACAGGGGGGCGGGCTGAAGCTTTCTTT. This gives the protein CASSRRTGGRAEAFF.